The rows below give T cell receptor beta chains drawn from one sample of a study of T-cell reconstitution after alpha-beta-depleted transplantation in children. Using its own MiXCR run on the PCR reads, TCRdb lists one record per CDR3 protein. Counted here are approximately 350,000 distinct CDR3 sequences, about 16% occurring once; the ten biggest clones make up 35% to 50%. Sequenced here: PBMCs, mostly from graft donor cells, sampled 360 days after TCRalphabeta/CD19-depleted stem cell transplant. These receptors all come from a male patient between 2 and 10 years old who had a stem cell transplant for acute lymphoblastic leukemia, so the T cells may come from the graft donor. Both conserved end residues are part of each CDR3. The D gene is left open where the match is weak. Where a row states a size, it is once, few, many or the class of an expanded clone; other rows omit it.

NA,TRBJ2-7,TRBD2,TRBV27,CASSDRLAGKYTYEQYF,TGTGCCAGCAGTGACCGACTAGCGGGTAAATACACCTACGAGCAGTACTTC
few,TRBJ2-1,NA,TRBV4-3,CASSQDGVNEQFF,TGCGCCAGCAGCCAAGATGGGGTTAATGAGCAGTTCTTC
NA,TRBJ2-7,NA,TRBV19,CASSTGHSYEQYF,TGTGCCAGTAGTACGGGACACTCCTACGAGCAGTACTTC
many,TRBJ2-1,TRBD2,TRBV10-3,CAISERLAGLDEQFF,TGTGCCATCAGTGAAAGGCTAGCGGGACTGGATGAGCAGTTCTTC
NA,TRBJ2-5,TRBD2,TRBV2,CASSVLAGQETQYF,TGTGCCAGCAGCGTCCTAGCGGGGCAAGAGACCCAGTACTTC
many,TRBJ2-7,NA,TRBV12-3/TRBV12-4,CASRPSGTYEQYF,TGTGCCAGCAGGCCAAGTGGGACCTACGAGCAGTACTTC
few,TRBJ2-3,TRBD2,TRBV20-1,CSALLAGVGDTQYF,TGCAGTGCTCTCCTAGCGGGAGTAGGGGATACGCAGTATTTT
NA,TRBJ2-5,NA,TRBV6-1,CASRGLRETQYF,TGTGCCAGCCGAGGGTTACGAGAGACCCAGTACTTC
few,TRBJ2-3,TRBD2,TRBV27,CASSFSWREVADTQYF,TGTGCCAGCAGTTTCAGTTGGCGGGAGGTTGCAGATACGCAGTATTTT
NA,TRBJ2-5,TRBD1,TRBV9,CASSVSGQAQETQYF,TGTGCCAGCAGCGTCTCGGGACAGGCTCAAGAGACCCAGTACTTC
few,TRBJ2-5,TRBD2,TRBV25-1,CASSDPGLAGAETQYF,TGTGCCAGCAGTGACCCGGGACTAGCGGGAGCAGAGACCCAGTACTTC
NA,TRBJ2-5,TRBD2,TRBV4-1,CASSRGLGKQETQYF,TGCGCCAGCAGCCGAGGACTAGGAAAGCAAGAGACCCAGTACTTC
few,TRBJ2-1,TRBD2,TRBV3-1,CASEQWGTSGRNEQFF,TGTGCCAGCGAGCAGTGGGGCACTAGCGGCAGGAATGAGCAGTTCTTC
few,TRBJ2-1,NA,TRBV29-1,CSVVPRGYNEQFF,TGCAGCGTTGTTCCCAGGGGCTACAATGAGCAGTTCTTC
NA,TRBJ2-1,NA,TRBV20-1,CSARDFRAPYNEQFF,TGCAGTGCTAGAGATTTCCGGGCCCCATACAATGAGCAGTTCTTC
NA,TRBJ2-5,NA,TRBV9,CASSTWTEHQETQYF,TGTGCCAGCAGCACATGGACAGAGCACCAAGAGACCCAGTACTTC
NA,TRBJ2-7,TRBD1,TRBV10-3,CAISEYGTGNYEQYF,TGTGCCATCAGTGAATATGGGACAGGGAACTACGAGCAGTACTTC
few,TRBJ2-7,TRBD1,TRBV7-2,CASSLWAGQAEQYF,TGTGCCAGCAGCTTATGGGCGGGACAGGCCGAGCAGTACTTC
NA,TRBJ2-1,TRBD1,TRBV4-1,CASSQGMTGGNNEQFF,TGCGCCAGCAGCCAAGGTATGACAGGGGGTAACAATGAGCAGTTCTTC
NA,TRBJ2-1,NA,TRBV30,CTWSVLGSYNEQFF,TGTACCTGGAGTGTCCTTGGCTCCTACAATGAGCAGTTCTTC
NA,TRBJ2-4,NA,TRBV20-1,CSARRPVWHGNIQYF,TGCAGTGCTAGGAGGCCCGTCTGGCATGGAAACATTCAGTACTTC
many,TRBJ2-1,TRBD2,TRBV20-1,CSASLAGGPGEQFF,TGCAGTGCTAGCCTAGCGGGAGGGCCTGGTGAGCAGTTCTTC
many,TRBJ1-4,NA,TRBV9,CASSVRGATNEKLFF,TGTGCCAGCAGCGTCAGGGGCGCAACTAATGAAAAACTGTTTTTT
many,TRBJ2-3,NA,TRBV4-3,CASSQAWRTSTDTQYF,TGCGCCAGCAGCCAAGCTTGGCGAACTAGCACAGATACGCAGTATTTT
many,TRBJ2-1,TRBD2,TRBV12-3/TRBV12-4,CASSSQVRAGGEQFF,TGTGCCAGCAGTTCCCAAGTGAGGGCGGGAGGTGAGCAGTTCTTC
NA,TRBJ2-7,NA,TRBV7-8,CASSLSWNRGSSYEQYF,TGTGCCAGCAGCTTATCCTGGAATCGGGGGAGTTCCTACGAGCAGTACTTC
many,TRBJ2-1,TRBD2,TRBV12-3/TRBV12-4,CASSLGWGLAGLEFF,TGTGCCAGCAGTTTAGGTTGGGGACTAGCGGGATTGGAGTTCTTC
NA,TRBJ2-7,NA,TRBV4-2,CASSQASTHEQYF,TGTGCCAGCAGCCAAGCTAGCACCCACGAGCAGTACTTC
NA,TRBJ2-1,NA,TRBV6-2/TRBV6-3,CASRSLIRYNEQFF,TGTGCCAGCAGGAGTTTGATTCGGTACAATGAGCAGTTCTTC
few,TRBJ2-1,NA,TRBV5-1,CASTSGPGSNEQFF,TGCGCCAGCACTTCAGGGCCGGGGTCCAATGAGCAGTTCTTC
NA,TRBJ1-2,TRBD1,TRBV6-1,CASRWTGGSGYTF,TGTGCCAGCAGATGGACAGGGGGATCTGGCTACACCTTC
NA,TRBJ2-5,TRBD2,TRBV5-1,CASSEGLAAEETQYF,TGCGCCAGCAGCGAGGGACTAGCGGCTGAAGAGACCCAGTACTTC